The clone carrying this T cell receptor beta chain was recorded once. The junction had 10 bases not matched to a gene; V was cut back by 1 base and J by 0 bases. The CDR3 loop spans 19 amino acids. Germline V gives CDR1 SGHTA, CDR2 FQGNSA. TCRdb's table, derived via immunoSEQ multiplex PCR, lists solely in-frame clones and lacks some. This sample has tens of thousands of clones; approximately 85% occur once, and the top ten carry less than 15%. This entry is derived from a study of blood T cell repertoires in COVID-19. Study at large: PBMCs, B-cell-depleted T cells, or T cells were the source of the cDNA or gDNA that made up the material.

The clonotype comes from a woman aged 70-85 years in a cohort sampled during active COVID-19. The sequenced sample was peripheral blood. The chain joins TRBV7-2 to TRBJ2-7; TRBD1 agrees at 12 bases. The CDR3 sequence: CASSLEGTGGFLASYEQYF. The CDR3 DNA follows: TGTGCCAGCAGCTTAGAAGGGACAGGGGGCTTTCTTGCCTCCTACGAGCAGTACTTC.